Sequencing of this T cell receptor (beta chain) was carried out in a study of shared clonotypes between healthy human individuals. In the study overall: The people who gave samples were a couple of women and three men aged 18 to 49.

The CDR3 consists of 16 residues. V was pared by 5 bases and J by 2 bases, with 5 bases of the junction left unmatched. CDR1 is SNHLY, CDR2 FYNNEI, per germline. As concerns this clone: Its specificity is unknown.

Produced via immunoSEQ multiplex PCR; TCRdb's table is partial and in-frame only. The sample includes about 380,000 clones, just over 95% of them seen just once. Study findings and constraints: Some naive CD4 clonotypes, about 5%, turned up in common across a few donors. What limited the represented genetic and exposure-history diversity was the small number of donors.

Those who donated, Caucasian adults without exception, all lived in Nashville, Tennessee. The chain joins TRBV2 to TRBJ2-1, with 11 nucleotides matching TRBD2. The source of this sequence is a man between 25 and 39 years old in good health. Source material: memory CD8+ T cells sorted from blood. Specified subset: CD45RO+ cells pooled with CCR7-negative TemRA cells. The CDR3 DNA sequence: TGTGCCAGCAGTCGTATGACTAGCGGGACCTACAATGAGCAGTTCTTC. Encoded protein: CASSRMTSGTYNEQFF.